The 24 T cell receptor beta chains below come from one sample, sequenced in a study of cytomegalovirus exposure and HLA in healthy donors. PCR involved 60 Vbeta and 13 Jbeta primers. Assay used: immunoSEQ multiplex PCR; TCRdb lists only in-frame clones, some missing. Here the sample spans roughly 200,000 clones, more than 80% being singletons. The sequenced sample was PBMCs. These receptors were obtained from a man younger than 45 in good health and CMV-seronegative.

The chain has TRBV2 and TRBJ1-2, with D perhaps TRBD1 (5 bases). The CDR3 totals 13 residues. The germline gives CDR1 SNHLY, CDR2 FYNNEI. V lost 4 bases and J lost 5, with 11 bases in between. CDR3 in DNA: TGTGCCAGCAGTGCAGGGTTCGGGTATGGCTACACCTTC. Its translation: CASSAGFGYGYTF.

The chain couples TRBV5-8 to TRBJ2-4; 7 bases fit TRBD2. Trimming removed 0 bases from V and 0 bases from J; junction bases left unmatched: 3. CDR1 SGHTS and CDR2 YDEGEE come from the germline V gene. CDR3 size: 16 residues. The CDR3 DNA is TGTGCCAGCAGCTTGGAGCCGGGAGGAGCCAAAAACATTCAGTACTTC. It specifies CASSLEPGGAKNIQYF.

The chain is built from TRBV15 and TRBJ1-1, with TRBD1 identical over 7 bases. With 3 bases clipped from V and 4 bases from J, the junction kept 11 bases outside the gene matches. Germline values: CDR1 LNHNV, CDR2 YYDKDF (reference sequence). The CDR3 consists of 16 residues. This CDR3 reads CATSSEYRGRGTEAFF. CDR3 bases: TGTGCCACCAGCAGCGAGTACAGGGGACGAGGCACTGAAGCTTTCTTT.

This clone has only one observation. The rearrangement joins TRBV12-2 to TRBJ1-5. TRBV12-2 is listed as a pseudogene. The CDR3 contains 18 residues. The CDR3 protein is CASRSPGETEDSNQPQHF. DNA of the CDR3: TGTGCAAGTCGCTCCCCGGGGGAGACTGAAGATAGCAATCAGCCCCAGCATTTT.

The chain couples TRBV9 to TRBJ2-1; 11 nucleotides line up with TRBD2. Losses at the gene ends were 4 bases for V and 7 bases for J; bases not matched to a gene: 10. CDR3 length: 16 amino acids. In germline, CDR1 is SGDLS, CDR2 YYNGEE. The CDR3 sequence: CASSPGLAGKGNEQFF. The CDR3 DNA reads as TGTGCCAGCAGCCCCGGACTAGCGGGTAAAGGAAATGAGCAGTTCTTC.

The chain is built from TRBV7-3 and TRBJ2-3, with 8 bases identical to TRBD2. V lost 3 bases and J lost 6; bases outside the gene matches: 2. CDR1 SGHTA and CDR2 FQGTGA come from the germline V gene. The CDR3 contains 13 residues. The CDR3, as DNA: TGTGCCAGCAGCTTCGGGGGGGCGGATACGCAGTATTTT. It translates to CASSFGGADTQYF. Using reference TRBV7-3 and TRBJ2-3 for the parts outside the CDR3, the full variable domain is GAGVSQTPSNKVTEKGKYVELRCDPISGHTALYWYRQSLGQGPEFLIYFQGTGAADDSGLPNDRFFAVRPEGSVSTLKIQRTERGDSAVYLCASSFGGADTQYFGPGTRLTVL.

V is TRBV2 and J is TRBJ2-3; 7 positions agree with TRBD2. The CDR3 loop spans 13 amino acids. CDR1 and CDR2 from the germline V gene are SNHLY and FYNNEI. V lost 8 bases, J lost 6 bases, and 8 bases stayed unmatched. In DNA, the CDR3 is TGTGCCAGCGTGGCGGGGGAGCTCGATACGCAGTATTTT. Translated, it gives CASVAGELDTQYF.

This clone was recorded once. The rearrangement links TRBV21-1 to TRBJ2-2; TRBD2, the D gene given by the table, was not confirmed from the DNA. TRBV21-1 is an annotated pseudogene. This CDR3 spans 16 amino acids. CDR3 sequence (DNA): TGTGCCAGCAGCCCACGGACTAGTCGGAACACCGGGGAGCTGTTTTTT. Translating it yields CASSPRTSRNTGELFF.

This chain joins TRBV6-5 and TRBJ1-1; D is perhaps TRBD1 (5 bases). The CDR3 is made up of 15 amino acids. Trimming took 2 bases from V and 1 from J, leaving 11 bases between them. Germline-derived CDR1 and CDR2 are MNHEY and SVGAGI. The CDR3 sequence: CASSYQGGTNTEAFF. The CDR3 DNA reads TGTGCCAGCAGTTACCAGGGTGGCACGAACACTGAAGCTTTCTTT.

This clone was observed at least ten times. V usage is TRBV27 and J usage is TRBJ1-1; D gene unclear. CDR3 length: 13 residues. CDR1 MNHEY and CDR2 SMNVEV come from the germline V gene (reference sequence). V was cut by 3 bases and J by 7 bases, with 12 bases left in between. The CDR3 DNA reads TGTGCCAGCAGTTTTATGGGCCGGGGTGAAGCTTTCTTT. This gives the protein CASSFMGRGEAFF.

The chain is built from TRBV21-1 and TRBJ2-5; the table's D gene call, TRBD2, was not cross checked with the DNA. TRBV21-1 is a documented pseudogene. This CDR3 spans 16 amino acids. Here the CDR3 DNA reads TGTGCCAGCAGCAAAGGGAGAGTAGCGGCCGAAGAGACCCAGTACTTC. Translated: CASSKGRVAAEETQYF.

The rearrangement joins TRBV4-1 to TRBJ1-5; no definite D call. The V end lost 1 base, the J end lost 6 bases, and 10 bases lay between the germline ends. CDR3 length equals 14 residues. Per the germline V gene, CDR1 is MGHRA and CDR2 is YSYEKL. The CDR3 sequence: CASSQVWGAQPQHF. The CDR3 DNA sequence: TGCGCCAGCAGCCAAGTGTGGGGAGCTCAGCCCCAGCATTTT.

In nucleotides, the CDR3 is TGTGCCAGCAGTCCTTCTCCGGACAGGAGATATAATTCACCCCTCCACTTT. Translation: CASSPSPDRRYNSPLHF. The rearrangement links TRBV27 to TRBJ1-6, with TRBD1 matching over 7 bases. Trimming cost V 5 bases and J 4 bases; bases outside gene matches: 11. CDR1 is MNHEY and CDR2 is SMNVEV in the germline V gene (reference sequence). The CDR3 is 17 amino acids.

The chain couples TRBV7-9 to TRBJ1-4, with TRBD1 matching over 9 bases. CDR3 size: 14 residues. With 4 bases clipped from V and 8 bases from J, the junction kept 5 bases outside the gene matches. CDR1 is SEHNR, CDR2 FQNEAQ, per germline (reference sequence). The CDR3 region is CASSWGQGSEKLFF. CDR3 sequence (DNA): TGTGCCAGCAGCTGGGGACAGGGTAGCGAAAAACTGTTTTTT.

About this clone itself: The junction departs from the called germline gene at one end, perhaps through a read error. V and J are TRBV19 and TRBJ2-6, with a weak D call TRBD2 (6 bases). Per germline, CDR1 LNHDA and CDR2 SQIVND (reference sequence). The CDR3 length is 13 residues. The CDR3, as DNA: TGTGCCAGTAGTAACGGAGGGGCCAGCGTCCTGACTTTC. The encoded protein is CASSNGGASVLTF.

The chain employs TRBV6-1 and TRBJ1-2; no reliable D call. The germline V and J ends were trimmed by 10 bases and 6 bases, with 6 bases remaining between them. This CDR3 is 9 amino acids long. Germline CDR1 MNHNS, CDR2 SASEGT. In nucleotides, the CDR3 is TGTGCCACCGGGGATGGCTACACCTTC. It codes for CATGDGYTF.

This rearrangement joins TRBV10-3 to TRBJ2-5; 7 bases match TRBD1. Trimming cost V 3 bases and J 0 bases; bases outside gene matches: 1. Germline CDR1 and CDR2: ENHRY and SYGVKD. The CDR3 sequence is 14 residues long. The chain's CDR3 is CAISEQGNQETQYF. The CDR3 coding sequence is TGTGCCATCAGTGAACAGGGGAACCAAGAGACCCAGTACTTC.

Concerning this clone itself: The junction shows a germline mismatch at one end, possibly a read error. CDR3 in amino acids: CASSLAEGGGGASVLTF. CDR3 bases: TGTGCCAGCAGCCTAGCTGAGGGGGGGGGTGGGGCCAGCGTCCTGACTTTC. This chain links TRBV7-9 with TRBJ2-6; maybe TRBD2 (7 bases). From germline, CDR1 is SEHNR and CDR2 FQNEAQ (reference sequence). The CDR3 is 17 amino acids.

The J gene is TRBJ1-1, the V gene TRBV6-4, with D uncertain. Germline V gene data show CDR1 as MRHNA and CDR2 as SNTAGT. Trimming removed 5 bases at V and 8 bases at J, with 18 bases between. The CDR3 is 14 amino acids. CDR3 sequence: CASSLRGRAKEAFF. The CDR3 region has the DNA TGTGCCAGCAGTCTCAGAGGGCGCGCGAAGGAAGCTTTCTTT.

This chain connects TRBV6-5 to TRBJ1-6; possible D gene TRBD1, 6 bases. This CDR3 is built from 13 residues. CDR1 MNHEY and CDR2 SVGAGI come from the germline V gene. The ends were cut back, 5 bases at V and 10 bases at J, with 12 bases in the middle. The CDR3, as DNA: TGTGCCAGCAGTCAACAGGGTCAGTCACCCCTCCACTTT. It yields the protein CASSQQGQSPLHF.

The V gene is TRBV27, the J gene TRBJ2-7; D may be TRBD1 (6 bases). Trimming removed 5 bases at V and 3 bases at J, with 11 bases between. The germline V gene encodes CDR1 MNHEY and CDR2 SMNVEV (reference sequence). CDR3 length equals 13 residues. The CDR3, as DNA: TGTGCCAGCAGTCCTGGGGGCCTCTACGAGCAGTACTTC. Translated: CASSPGGLYEQYF.

The CDR3 bases are TGCAGTGCCGGGTACGAGCAGTACTTC. Translation gives CSAGYEQYF. The chain joins TRBV20-1 to TRBJ2-7; D is unresolved. Germline V lookup: CDR1 DFQATT, CDR2 SNEGSKA (reference sequence). V was cut by 6 bases and J by 4 bases, with 4 bases left in between. CDR3 length: 9 amino acids.

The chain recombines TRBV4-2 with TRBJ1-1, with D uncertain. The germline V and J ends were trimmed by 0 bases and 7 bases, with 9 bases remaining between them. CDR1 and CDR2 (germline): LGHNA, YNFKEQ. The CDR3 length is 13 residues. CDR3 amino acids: CASSQDLTFEAFF. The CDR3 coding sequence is TGTGCCAGCAGCCAAGATCTAACGTTTGAAGCTTTCTTT.

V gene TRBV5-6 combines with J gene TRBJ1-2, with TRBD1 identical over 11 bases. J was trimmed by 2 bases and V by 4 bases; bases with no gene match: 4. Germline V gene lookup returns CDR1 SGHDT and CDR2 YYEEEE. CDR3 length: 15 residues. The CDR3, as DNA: TGTGCCAGCAGCCGCGGACAGGGGGCCAACTATGGCTACACCTTC. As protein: CASSRGQGANYGYTF.